A single sample is the source of the 5 T cell receptor beta chains below, sequenced in a study of breast tumors, draining lymph nodes, adjacent tissues. From the multiplex PCR reads, TCRdb called clonotypes with MiXCR, one entry per CDR3 protein. Altogether 170,000 or so distinct CDR3 sequences are present, 25% to 40% being singletons, with the ten largest covering around 4.1%. Axillary draining lymph nodes of breast cancer patients supplied the node samples. Specimen: axillary lymph node tissue. Receptor source: a female donor with breast cancer. Some clones in this sample may be carry-over from other donors' samples.

This clonotype was seen repeatedly, ten times or more. The V and J genes are TRBV13 and TRBJ1-5; 10 nucleotides line up with TRBD1. This CDR3 region has 14 residues. V shed 5 bases and J 5 bases; nucleotides not matched to a gene: 3. CDR1 PRHDT and CDR2 FYEKMQ come from the germline V gene (reference sequence). CDR3 DNA sequence: TGTGCCAGCAGCCTGGGGACAGGGGATCAGCCCCAGCATTTT. As protein: CASSLGTGDQPQHF.

Details on this clonotype: This may be a read error, as it is one base from a much larger clone. The chain couples TRBV5-8 to TRBJ2-7, with D possibly being TRBD1 or TRBD2 (5 bases each). This CDR3 has 14 amino acids. The V gene lost 1 base and the J gene lost 7 bases, with 15 bases spanning the gap. Germline V CDR1 and CDR2: SGHTS, YDEGEE. CDR3 in DNA: TGTGCCAGCAGCTTGAGAGGGGCCCCGTGGGAGCAGTACTTC. It yields the protein CASSLRGAPWEQYF.

There are many counts of this clonotype. The chain uses TRBV12-3 or TRBV12-4 and TRBJ2-5; no firm D call. This CDR3 has 11 amino acids. V dropped 3 bases and J dropped 5 bases, with 4 bases sitting between them. CDR3 bases: TGTGCCAGCAGTTTCTCGGAGACCCAGTACTTC. This codes for CASSFSETQYF.

This clonotype was recorded at least ten times. V is TRBV9 and J is TRBJ1-5; D not resolved. In germline, CDR1 is SGDLS, CDR2 YYNGEE. The CDR3 is 15 amino acids. Trimming took off 0 bases at V and 3 bases at J, with 10 bases between the two ends. The CDR3 sequence is CASSVGGEFNQPQHF. In DNA form, the CDR3 reads TGTGCCAGCAGCGTAGGAGGCGAGTTCAATCAGCCCCAGCATTTT.

The rearrangement joins TRBV19 to TRBJ1-6; 7 nucleotides agree with TRBD1. The CDR3 extends over 14 amino acids. Germline V gene lookup returns CDR1 LNHDA and CDR2 SQIVND (reference sequence). V shed 3 bases and J 5 bases; nucleotides not matched to a gene: 1. For the CDR3, the DNA is TGTGCCAGTAGTATTGGGACAGATAATTCACCCCTCCACTTT. Its translation is CASSIGTDNSPLHF.